The 10 T cell receptor beta chains below all came from one sample that was sequenced in a study of blood T cell repertoires in COVID-19. Produced via immunoSEQ multiplex PCR; TCRdb's table is partial and in-frame only. The sample holds 400,000 to 450,000 clones; around 91% are singletons and the top ten take 0.95% to 1.2%. The specimen was PBMCs or T cells enriched from blood (not recorded which). These TCRs come from a man aged 25 to 45 who had recovered from COVID-19.

The gene calls are TRBV19 and TRBJ2-1, with 8 bases that match TRBD2. Germline V CDR1 and CDR2: LNHDA, SQIVND (reference sequence). The CDR3 sequence is 16 residues long. V shed 4 bases, J shed 8 bases, and the junction held 13 bases outside the gene matches. CDR3 bases: TGTGCCAGTAGTACGCTCATGGCGGGAGGTTTCCATGAGCAGTTCTTC. Translating it yields CASSTLMAGGFHEQFF.

V is TRBV7-2 and J is TRBJ1-1, with TRBD1 matching 8 bases. J lost 7 bases, V lost 5 bases, and 6 bases had no gene match. The CDR3 is made up of 13 amino acids. The V gene's germline CDR1 is SGHTA and CDR2 FQGNSA. In DNA, the CDR3 is TGTGCCAGCAGCACCCAGGGGGCCCTTGAAGCTTTCTTT. Translating gives CASSTQGALEAFF.

The V gene is TRBV28, the J gene TRBJ1-1; possible D gene TRBD1, 5 bases. This CDR3 is 14 amino acids long. Trimming cost V 6 bases and J 1 base, with 12 bases left between them. Germline CDR1 reads MDHEN; CDR2 reads SYDVKM. The chain's CDR3 is CASRMTQGNTEAFF. The CDR3 DNA follows: TGTGCCAGCAGGATGACTCAGGGGAACACTGAAGCTTTCTTT.

This chain links TRBV5-5 with TRBJ2-7, with 13 bases that match TRBD2. With V trimmed by 1 base and J by 2 bases, 6 bases remained unmatched. Germline V gene lookup returns CDR1 SGHKS and CDR2 YYEKEE (reference sequence). This CDR3 comprises 17 residues. The CDR3 region is CASSLSGTSGVTYEQYF. The CDR3 DNA sequence: TGTGCCAGCAGCTTGAGCGGGACTAGCGGGGTAACCTACGAGCAGTACTTC.

The genes are TRBV11-2 and TRBJ2-1; 11 nucleotides match TRBD2. The CDR3 loop spans 16 amino acids. The V segment lost 4 bases and the J segment 10 bases; nucleotides outside the gene matches: 12. The V gene's germline CDR1 is SGHAT and CDR2 FQNNGV. The CDR3 nucleotides read TGTGCCAGCAGCTCGCAACTAGCGGGGGACTACAGCGAGCAGTTCTTC. Translated, it gives CASSSQLAGDYSEQFF.

The table lists this clone with a few counts. This chain joins TRBV15 and TRBJ1-3; D gene ambiguous. Looked up from germline, CDR1 is LNHNV and CDR2 is YYDKDF (reference sequence). The CDR3 contains 16 residues. Trimming left V 3 bases short and J 4 bases short, with 16 bases between. DNA of the CDR3: TGTGCCACCAGCAGCGCAATGGGGAGGGCCGGAAACACCATATATTTT. Its translation is CATSSAMGRAGNTIYF.

The chain uses TRBV24-1 and TRBJ2-7; TRBD2 agrees at 10 bases. The CDR3 has 16 amino acids. J lost 5 bases, V lost 3 bases, and 9 bases had no gene match. The V gene's germline CDR1 is KGHDR and CDR2 SFDVKD. The CDR3 is CATSDPVSGRMNEQYF. CDR3 nucleotide sequence: TGTGCCACCAGTGATCCGGTTAGCGGGAGGATGAACGAGCAGTACTTC.

V is TRBV13 and J is TRBJ2-7; 7 bases line up with TRBD2. This CDR3 spans 15 amino acids. Trimming removed 5 bases from V and 0 bases from J; junction bases left unmatched: 7. The V gene's germline CDR1 is PRHDT and CDR2 FYEKMQ (reference sequence). CDR3 coding DNA: TGTGCCAGCAGCCTCCGTGGGGACTACTCCTACGAGCAGTACTTC. This sequence encodes CASSLRGDYSYEQYF.

V usage is TRBV27 and J usage is TRBJ2-5, with a possible D match to TRBD2 (5 bases). The CDR3 contains 13 residues. In germline, CDR1 is MNHEY, CDR2 SMNVEV (reference sequence). Trimming took 10 bases from V and 1 from J, leaving 13 bases between them. DNA for the CDR3: TGTGCCACCGGGATGCGGGCCCAAGAGACCCAGTACTTC. This codes for CATGMRAQETQYF.

The chain combines TRBV2 with TRBJ1-1; 7 positions match TRBD1. Germline CDR1 is SNHLY and CDR2 is FYNNEI. The CDR3 has 16 residues. The CDR3 sequence is CATGEDIVTGITEAFF. The CDR3 DNA reads TGTGCTACCGGGGAGGACATAGTGACAGGGATCACTGAAGCTTTCTTT. Filled out from reference TRBV2 and TRBJ1-1, the complete variable domain reads EPEVTQTPSHQVTQMGQEVILRCVPISNHLYFYWYRQILGQKVEFLVSFYNNEISEKSEIFDDQFSVERPDGSNFTLKIRSTKLEDSAMYFCATGEDIVTGITEAFFGQGTRLTVV.